Below, one TCR beta chain is given with its context. What it recognizes is unknown. The sample originates from a study of T cell responses to AZD1222 COVID-19 vaccine. Study conclusions and caveats: Repertoire sampling happened only post peak T cell response.

Assay: immunoSEQ multiplex PCR; the TCRdb copy retains only in-frame clones and omits some. Among some 150,000 clones listed, over 75% were seen once. The CDR3 is made up of 15 amino acids. Germline V gene lookup returns CDR1 SGHTA and CDR2 FQGTGA. The V gene end was trimmed by 3 bases and the J gene end by 2 bases; junction bases not matched to a gene: 2. The source is an adult in good health. The V gene is TRBV7-3, the J gene TRBJ2-3; TRBD2 matches at 10 bases. Sequences were derived from peripheral blood, sampled on day 0 of AZD1222 vaccination. Here the CDR3 reads CASSLGTSVTDTQYF. The CDR3 coding sequence is TGTGCCAGCAGCTTGGGGACTAGCGTCACAGATACGCAGTATTTT.